Following are 8 T cell receptor beta chains from one sample sequenced in a study of monozygotic twins with inflammatory bowel disease. TCRdb reanalyzed the 5' RACE reads and collapses them to one entry per CDR3 protein, without DNA. This sample's table has roughly 200,000 distinct CDR3 sequences. Sequenced input: blood. The receptors derive from a human donor with ulcerative colitis or Crohn's disease, or a healthy co-twin of an affected twin (not recorded which).

The chain employs TRBV9 and TRBJ2-7. CDR1 is SGDLS, CDR2 YYNGEE, per germline. This CDR3 region has 15 residues. CDR3 amino acids: CASSVEIDAPYEQYF.

The V gene is TRBV20-1, the J gene TRBJ1-2. There are 13 residues in the CDR3. Germline assignment: CDR1 DFQATT and CDR2 SNEGSKA (reference sequence). This CDR3 reads CSARVLSGYGYTF.

The chain links TRBV18 to TRBJ1-2; as DNA is missing, the TRBD1 call by TCRdb cannot be tested. Germline CDR1 is KGHSH and CDR2 is LQKENI. The CDR3 length is 14 residues. CDR3 in amino acids: CASSGQGARDGYTF.

CDR3 in amino acids: CASSSTPGAANIQYF. The chain is built from TRBV5-1 and TRBJ2-4; TCRdb returns TRBD1, unconfirmable since there is no DNA. This CDR3 comprises 15 residues. The V gene's germline CDR1 is SGHRS and CDR2 YFSETQ.

The V gene is TRBV20-1, the J gene TRBJ1-3; TCRdb gives TRBD1 as the D gene, but with no DNA this cannot be confirmed. CDR1 and CDR2 from the germline V gene are DFQATT and SNEGSKA (reference sequence). This CDR3 has 17 amino acids. The CDR3 protein is CSARDQGGVGSGNTIYF.

V usage is TRBV6-2 or TRBV6-3 and J usage is TRBJ1-1; TCRdb selects TRBD1, and the lack of DNA leaves this call unchecked. Germline CDR1 reads MNHEY; CDR2 reads SVGEGT. This CDR3 region has 16 residues. The CDR3 reads CASSFTPGTGATEAFF.

The V call is TRBV20-1, the J call TRBJ2-3; there is no DNA to check the TCRdb D call of TRBD2. CDR3 length: 15 amino acids. Germline CDR1 is DFQATT and CDR2 is SNEGSKA (reference sequence). The CDR3 sequence is CSAGTSGGSTDTQYF.

The gene calls are TRBV11-2 and TRBJ1-1; TCRdb picks TRBD1, but there is no DNA to check that call. This CDR3 has 15 residues. Germline V gene lookup returns CDR1 SGHAT and CDR2 FQNNGV. The CDR3 loop reads CASSSPSGINTEAFF.